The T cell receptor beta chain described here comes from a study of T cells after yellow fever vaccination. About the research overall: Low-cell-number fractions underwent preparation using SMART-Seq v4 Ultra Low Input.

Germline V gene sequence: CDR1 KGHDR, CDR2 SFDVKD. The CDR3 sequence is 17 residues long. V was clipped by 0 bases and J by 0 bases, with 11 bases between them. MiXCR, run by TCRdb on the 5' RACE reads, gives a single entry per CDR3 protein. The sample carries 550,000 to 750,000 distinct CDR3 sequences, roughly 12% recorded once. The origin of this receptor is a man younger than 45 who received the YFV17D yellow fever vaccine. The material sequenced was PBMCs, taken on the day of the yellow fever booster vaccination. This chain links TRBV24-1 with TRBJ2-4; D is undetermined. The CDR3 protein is CATSDLAFEQAKNIQYF. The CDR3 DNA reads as TGTGCCACCAGTGATTTGGCGTTCGAGCAAGCCAAAAACATTCAGTACTTC.